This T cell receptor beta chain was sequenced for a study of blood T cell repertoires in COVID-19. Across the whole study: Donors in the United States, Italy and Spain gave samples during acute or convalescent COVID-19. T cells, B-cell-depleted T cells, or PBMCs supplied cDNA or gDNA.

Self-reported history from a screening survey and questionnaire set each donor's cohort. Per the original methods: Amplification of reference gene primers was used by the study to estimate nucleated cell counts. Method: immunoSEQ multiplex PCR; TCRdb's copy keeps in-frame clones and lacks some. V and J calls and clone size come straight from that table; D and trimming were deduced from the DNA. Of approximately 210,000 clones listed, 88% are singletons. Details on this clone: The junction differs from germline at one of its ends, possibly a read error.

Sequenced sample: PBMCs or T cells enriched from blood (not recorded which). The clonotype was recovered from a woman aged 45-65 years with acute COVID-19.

Here the CDR3 reads CASSLGDGGSYEQYF. CDR3 nucleotide sequence: TGTGCTAGCAGCTTAGGGGACGGAGGGTCCTACGAGCAGTACTTC. This sequence joins TRBV7-7 and TRBJ2-7, with a weak D call TRBD2 (6 bases). Germline assignment: CDR1 SSHAT and CDR2 FNYEAQ (reference sequence). This CDR3 has 15 residues.